This T cell receptor beta chain stems from a study of blood T cells in healthy people across ages. Primed by a sample-barcoded 5' primer and a J-beta primer mix, a second PCR proceeded for 7 to 11 cycles. Every cDNA molecule bore a tag from a template-switch adaptor containing 12 random nucleotides. TCRdb re-called the 5' RACE reads with MiXCR, one entry per CDR3 protein. The repertoire has 1.5 million to 2 million distinct CDR3 sequences, approximately 28% of them found once; the top ten carry about 7.7%. Germline V gives CDR1 DFQATT, CDR2 SNEGSKA (reference sequence). V was clipped by 3 bases and J by 5 bases; unmatched bases: 11. The length of the CDR3 is 15 residues.

This receptor was obtained from a woman in her twenties or thirties in good health. V is TRBV20-1 and J is TRBJ2-3; TRBD2 matches 7 bases. Sequencing was carried out using blood. CDR3 bases: TGCAGTGCTAGGCGACTAGCTCAGTTTGGAGATACGCAGTATTTT. Encoded protein: CSARRLAQFGDTQYF.